The clone carrying this T cell receptor (beta chain) appeared a few times. Using immunoSEQ multiplex PCR, the repertoire was profiled, and TCRdb retains in-frame clones only, with some absent. The sample shows tens of thousands of clones, around 90% of them seen only once. The data derive from a study of blood T cell repertoires in COVID-19. Across the whole study: The United States, Italy and Spain provided the acute and convalescent COVID-19 samples.

The CDR3 length is 12 residues. Germline V lookup: CDR1 SQVTM, CDR2 ANQGSEA. The ends were cut back, 8 bases at V and 2 bases at J, with 12 bases in the middle. Sequences were obtained from peripheral blood. V is TRBV29-1 and J is TRBJ1-1; weak D call: TRBD1 (5 bases). This receptor was taken from a man aged 45-65 years with active COVID-19. CDR3 in amino acids: CSSGGGNTEAFF. The CDR3 DNA follows: TGCAGCTCCGGGGGGGGAAACACTGAAGCTTTCTTT.